This is a list of T cell receptor beta chains from one sample in a study of blood T cell repertoires in COVID-19. Sequencing used immunoSEQ multiplex PCR; TCRdb keeps in-frame clones, though not all of them. The sample lists 250,000 to 300,000 clones, 80% to 90% occurring once. The sequencing input was peripheral blood. All receptors derive from a woman in her sixties or seventies with acute or convalescent COVID-19. CDR3s include the opening cysteine and the closing phenylalanine or tryptophan. The D gene is left open where the match is weak. Expanded clones are given a class, and other clones once, few, many or no size at all.

CASSQGQGLQETQYF TGTGCCAGCAGCCAGGGACAGGGCCTCCAAGAGACCCAGTACTTC TRBJ2-5 TRBD1 . TRBV7-9
CASSLWTGTEAFF TGTGCCAGCAGCTTATGGACGGGAACTGAAGCTTTCTTT TRBJ1-1 . . TRBV3-1/TRBV3-2
CASSFHPGTWGMNTEAFF TGTGCCAGCAGCTTCCACCCCGGGACATGGGGGATGAACACTGAAGCTTTCTTT TRBJ1-1 . once TRBV9
CASSAPPIRGTAVEAFF TGTGCCAGCAGCGCTCCCCCCATAAGGGGGACCGCCGTGGAAGCTTTCTTT TRBJ1-1 . . TRBV9
CASSLMRGGGINEQFF TGTGCCAGCAGCTTGATGCGCGGGGGGGGAATCAATGAGCAGTTCTTC TRBJ2-1 TRBD2 . TRBV11-2
CASSAGAIYGYTF TGTGCCAGCAGCGCAGGGGCCATATATGGCTACACCTTC TRBJ1-2 . few TRBV12-3/TRBV12-4
CASSLVIPEEEQYF TGTGCCAGCAGCTTAGTTATACCAGAGGAGGAGCAGTACTTC TRBJ2-7 . few TRBV7-2
CASSVVIVGGEQFF TGTGCCAGCAGTGTAGTCATTGTGGGGGGTGAGCAGTTCTTC TRBJ2-1 . . TRBV2
CAWQGFTDTQYF TGTGCCTGGCAGGGGTTCACAGATACGCAGTATTTT TRBJ2-3 . . TRBV30
CAGSAAGWNNEQFF TGTGCCGGCTCAGCAGCGGGCTGGAACAATGAGCAGTTCTTC TRBJ2-1 . . TRBV6-5
CASSSLGLSNQPQHF TGTGCCAGCAGCTCACTTGGGCTTAGCAATCAGCCCCAGCATTTT TRBJ1-5 . . TRBV6-2/TRBV6-3
CSSSPPTGQGDSGYTF TGCAGCTCCTCGCCCCCCACCGGGCAGGGGGACTCTGGCTACACCTTC TRBJ1-2 TRBD1 . TRBV29-1
CASSEGAWRNTIYF TGTGCCAGCAGCGAGGGGGCTTGGCGCAACACCATATATTTT TRBJ1-3 TRBD1 few TRBV13
CASMSGQALEKLFF TGTGCCAGCATGTCGGGACAGGCTTTAGAAAAACTGTTTTTT TRBJ1-4 TRBD1 few TRBV6-5
CASSLGHRDRGPEQYF TGTGCCAGCAGCTTGGGCCACCGGGACAGGGGGCCAGAGCAGTACTTC TRBJ2-7 TRBD1 . TRBV5-5
CASSLTSGQETQYF TGTGCCAGTAGTTTGACTAGCGGACAAGAGACCCAGTACTTC TRBJ2-5 TRBD2 . TRBV19
CASSPLGGEDYNEQFF TGTGCCAGTAGTCCGCTGGGAGGGGAAGACTACAATGAGCAGTTCTTC TRBJ2-1 TRBD2 once TRBV19
CASSPGGDSADTQYF TGTGCCAGCAGCCCCGGGGGGGATTCTGCAGATACGCAGTATTTT TRBJ2-3 TRBD2 few TRBV11-2
CASSSGVGLAGTYNEQFF TGTGCCAGCAGCTCCGGGGTTGGTCTAGCGGGGACTTACAATGAGCAGTTCTTC TRBJ2-1 TRBD2 once TRBV11-3
CASSPRTLHQPQHF TGTGCCAGCAGTCCCCGGACTCTTCATCAGCCCCAGCATTTT TRBJ1-5 . . TRBV27
CASRVGLVFNEQFF TGTGCCAGCAGAGTGGGACTAGTCTTCAATGAGCAGTTCTTC TRBJ2-1 TRBD2 . TRBV2
CASSERQGGGGYTF TGTGCCAGCAGTGAAAGGCAGGGTGGCGGTGGCTACACCTTC TRBJ1-2 . few TRBV2
CASSFWQGHGYTF TGTGCCAGCAGTTTTTGGCAGGGTCATGGCTACACCTTC TRBJ1-2 . . TRBV27
CASSPRGETYEQYF TGTGCCAGCAGCCCCCGCGGAGAGACCTACGAGCAGTACTTC TRBJ2-7 . . TRBV3-1/TRBV3-2
CASSYDRNYGYTF TGTGCCAGCAGTTACGACAGAAACTATGGCTACACCTTC TRBJ1-2 . . TRBV6-5
CASSDQGGADTQYF TGTGCCAGCAGTGACCAAGGGGGGGCTGATACGCAGTATTTT TRBJ2-3 . . TRBV6-1
CASSRRLASQETQYF TGTGCCAGCAGCCGACGACTAGCCTCCCAAGAGACCCAGTACTTC TRBJ2-5 TRBD2 . TRBV5-4
CASAEPPPRGGYTF TGTGCCAGCGCCGAGCCCCCTCCCCGCGGGGGCTACACCTTC TRBJ1-2 . . TRBV5-4